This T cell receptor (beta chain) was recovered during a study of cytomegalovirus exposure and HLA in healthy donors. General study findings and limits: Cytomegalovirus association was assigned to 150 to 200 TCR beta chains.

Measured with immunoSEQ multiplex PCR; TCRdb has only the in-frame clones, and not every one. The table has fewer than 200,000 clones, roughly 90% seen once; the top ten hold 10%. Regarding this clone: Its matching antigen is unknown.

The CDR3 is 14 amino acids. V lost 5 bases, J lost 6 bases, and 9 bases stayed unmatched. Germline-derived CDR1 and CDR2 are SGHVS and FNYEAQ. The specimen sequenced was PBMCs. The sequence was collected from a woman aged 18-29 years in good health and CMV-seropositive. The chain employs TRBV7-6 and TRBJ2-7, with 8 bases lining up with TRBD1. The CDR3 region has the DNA TGTGCCAGCAGCACCGTCAGGGGGCTCGGCGAGCAGTACTTC. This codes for CASSTVRGLGEQYF.